Below are 27 T cell receptor beta chains sequenced from a single sample in a study of blood T cell repertoires in COVID-19. Repertoires were generated with immunoSEQ multiplex PCR, while TCRdb's copy carries only in-frame clones and drops some. Here the sample spans a few hundred thousand clones, about 90% being singletons. The specimen was peripheral blood. Receptors originate from a woman under 40 with COVID-19, enrolled during active disease.

This chain joins TRBV15 and TRBJ1-6, with D tentatively TRBD1 (6 bases). This CDR3 is 13 amino acids long. The V end was cut by 1 base, the J end by 10 bases, with 8 bases between. Germline CDR1 reads LNHNV; CDR2 reads YYDKDF (reference sequence). CDR3 nucleotides: TGTGCCACCAGCAGAGTAGGGGGATCACCCCTCCACTTT. As protein: CATSRVGGSPLHF.

This clone is a singleton in its sample. The rearrangement links TRBV5-8 to TRBJ1-2; D uncertain. The CDR3 runs 16 residues. V lost 1 base and J 0 bases, leaving 13 bases between the germline ends. CDR1 SGHTS and CDR2 YDEGEE come from the germline V gene. CDR3 in DNA: TGTGCCAGCAGCTTGTTCCCCCAGGAAGCTAACTATGGCTACACCTTC. Amino acid sequence: CASSLFPQEANYGYTF.

The chain links TRBV7-9 to TRBJ2-1, with 8 bases aligning to TRBD2. The CDR3 spans 14 residues. V gave up 3 bases and J gave up 9 bases; unmatched junction bases: 7. Germline CDR1 and CDR2: SEHNR and FQNEAQ (reference sequence). The CDR3 sequence is CASSFIIGGAEQFF. The CDR3 nucleotides read TGTGCCAGCAGCTTTATTATCGGGGGGGCTGAGCAGTTCTTC.

V usage is TRBV7-8 and J usage is TRBJ1-2; weak D call: TRBD1 (6 bases). The CDR3 consists of 14 residues. The germline gives CDR1 SGHVS, CDR2 FQNEAQ. The ends were cut back, 5 bases at V and 4 bases at J, with 14 bases in the middle. The CDR3 protein is CASSPLGASYGYTF. The CDR3 bases are TGTGCCAGCAGCCCTCTGGGGGCCTCCTATGGCTACACCTTC.

The genes are TRBV7-9 and TRBJ1-6; 9 bases are shared with TRBD1. The germline V gene has CDR1 SEHNR and CDR2 FQNEAQ (reference sequence). The CDR3 runs 15 residues. Trimming removed 5 bases from V and 7 bases from J; junction bases left unmatched: 6. CDR3 DNA: TGTGCCAGCAGCGGACAGGGGACAGGGAATTCACCCCTCCACTTT. Amino acid sequence: CASSGQGTGNSPLHF.

The chain couples TRBV6-5 to TRBJ1-3; maybe TRBD1 (6 bases). The CDR3 runs to 16 residues. Trimming took 0 bases from V and 0 from J, leaving 9 bases between them. CDR1 is MNHEY and CDR2 is SVGAGI in the germline V gene. In DNA, the CDR3 is TGTGCCAGCAGTTACTCAGGACAGATCTCTGGAAACACCATATATTTT. Translation gives CASSYSGQISGNTIYF.

The chain employs TRBV7-8 and TRBJ1-6; perhaps TRBD1 as D (5 bases). This CDR3 contains 17 residues. In germline, CDR1 is SGHVS, CDR2 FQNEAQ. Trimming left V 0 bases short and J 7 bases short, with 16 bases between. CDR3 in amino acids: CASSLAAGLRRNSPLHF. CDR3 bases: TGTGCCAGCAGCTTAGCGGCAGGGCTCCGTCGAAATTCACCCCTCCACTTT.

The rearrangement uses TRBV6-5 and TRBJ1-1; D call uncertain. This CDR3 contains 13 residues. The ends were cut back, 5 bases at V and 1 base at J, with 8 bases in the middle. CDR1 MNHEY and CDR2 SVGAGI come from the germline V gene. CDR3 region: CASSRGTNTEAFF. CDR3 DNA: TGTGCCAGCAGTCGCGGAACGAACACTGAAGCTTTCTTT.

The chain uses TRBV9 and TRBJ1-6; D gene unclear. This CDR3 contains 13 residues. Per the germline V gene, CDR1 is SGDLS and CDR2 is YYNGEE. The V end was cut by 2 bases, the J end by 5 bases, with 5 bases between. CDR3 DNA: TGTGCCAGCAGCGTTAATCATAATTCACCCCTCCACTTT. Protein product: CASSVNHNSPLHF. The complete variable domain, with remaining parts taken from reference TRBV9 and TRBJ1-6, reads DSGVTQTPKHLITATGQRVTLRCSPRSGDLSVYWYQQSLDQGLQFLIQYYNGEERAKGNILERFSAQQFPDLHSELNLSSLELGDSALYFCASSVNHNSPLHFGNGTRLTVT.

The V and J genes are TRBV5-4 and TRBJ1-1; TRBD1 agrees at 9 bases. The trim removed 4 bases at V and 4 bases at J, leaving 8 bases unmatched. The germline V gene has CDR1 SGHNT and CDR2 YYREEE (reference sequence). The CDR3 runs 15 residues. CDR3 sequence reads: CASSRLQGAITEAFF. The CDR3 region has the DNA TGTGCCAGCAGCAGATTACAGGGGGCTATCACTGAAGCTTTCTTT.

This chain joins TRBV6-5 and TRBJ2-5; D is ambiguous. Trimming left V 0 bases short and J 2 bases short, with 13 bases between. CDR1 is MNHEY and CDR2 is SVGAGI in the germline V gene. This CDR3 spans 16 amino acids. This CDR3 is CASSYSSAVGQETQYF. Here the CDR3 DNA reads TGTGCCAGCAGTTACTCGAGTGCAGTCGGGCAAGAGACCCAGTACTTC.

This sequence joins TRBV6-1 and TRBJ2-5, with 9 bases identical to TRBD1. Germline lookup yields CDR1 MNHNS and CDR2 SASEGT. The junction had 2 bases not matched to a gene; V was cut back by 2 bases and J by 4 bases. This CDR3 comprises 14 residues. The CDR3 loop is CASSETGGRETQYF. The CDR3 bases are TGTGCCAGCAGTGAAACAGGGGGCAGAGAGACCCAGTACTTC.

This chain links TRBV6-1 with TRBJ2-3; 11 nucleotides match TRBD2. Trimming cost V 1 base and J 2 bases; bases outside gene matches: 8. The CDR3 covers 18 residues. The germline V gene encodes CDR1 MNHNS and CDR2 SASEGT. The CDR3 DNA reads as TGTGCCAGCAGTGAAGAGTTTGGACTAGCGGGCCCCACAGATACGCAGTATTTT. It codes for CASSEEFGLAGPTDTQYF.

The V gene is TRBV6-6, the J gene TRBJ1-5, with D unclear. CDR1 is MNHNY, CDR2 SVGAGI, per germline (reference sequence). Trimming cost V 7 bases and J 0 bases, with 16 bases left between them. This CDR3 is 16 amino acids long. CDR3 sequence reads: CASIPSGSYSNQPQHF. In DNA form, the CDR3 reads TGTGCCAGCATCCCGAGCGGCAGTTATAGCAATCAGCCCCAGCATTTT.

The CDR3 reads CASSGGQGWLQPQHF. The CDR3 region has the DNA TGTGCCAGCAGCGGGGGACAGGGGTGGTTGCAGCCCCAGCATTTT. This chain uses TRBV5-8 with TRBJ1-5; 10 nucleotides match TRBD1. V trimming: 4 bases; J trimming: 7 bases; junction bases outside the gene matches: 8. CDR1 SGHTS and CDR2 YDEGEE come from the germline V gene. CDR3 length: 15 amino acids.

This chain joins TRBV5-6 and TRBJ2-1; 12 nucleotides line up with TRBD2. There are 15 residues in the CDR3. Germline V gene sequence: CDR1 SGHDT, CDR2 YYEEEE. V was pared by 3 bases and J by 9 bases, with 7 bases of the junction left unmatched. Here the CDR3 reads CASSSPRGLAGEQFF. For the CDR3, the DNA is TGTGCCAGCAGCTCTCCACGGGGACTAGCGGGTGAGCAGTTCTTC.

This chain links TRBV2 with TRBJ2-4; D might be TRBD2 (6 bases). Germline lookup yields CDR1 SNHLY and CDR2 FYNNEI. Trimming left V 3 bases short and J 0 bases short, with 9 bases between. This CDR3 spans 15 amino acids. For the CDR3, the DNA is TGTGCCAGCAGTGAGGGGGGATTAGCCAAAAACATTCAGTACTTC. It is translated as CASSEGGLAKNIQYF.

The gene calls are TRBV11-1 and TRBJ2-3, with 7 bases fitting TRBD1. The CDR3 contains 13 residues. With V trimmed by 2 bases and J by 6 bases, 2 bases remained unmatched. CDR1 is SGHAT and CDR2 is FQDESV in the germline V gene (reference sequence). CDR3 in amino acids: CASSLIRGDTQYF. DNA of the CDR3: TGTGCCAGCAGCTTAATCAGGGGGGATACGCAGTATTTT.

The chain employs TRBV27 and TRBJ1-6; the D is unclear. V was shortened by 7 bases and J by 0 bases, with 16 bases between the two germline ends. The CDR3 runs to 17 residues. Germline V lookup: CDR1 MNHEY, CDR2 SMNVEV (reference sequence). The CDR3 nucleotides read TGTGCCAGCACCTCGGTTCGCGAAGCCTCCTATAATTCACCCCTCCACTTT. Amino acid sequence: CASTSVREASYNSPLHF.

The rearrangement joins TRBV7-2 to TRBJ2-5; 10 bases match TRBD2. Germline V gives CDR1 SGHTA, CDR2 FQGNSA. V lost 5 bases to trimming and J lost 4 bases; unmatched junction nucleotides: 7. This CDR3 contains 15 residues. CDR3 residues: CASSRSGGAGETQYF. The CDR3 DNA reads TGTGCCAGCAGCCGGAGCGGGGGGGCAGGAGAGACCCAGTACTTC.

The table lists this clone with many counts. V and J are TRBV5-8 and TRBJ2-3, with TRBD2 matching over 7 bases. The CDR3 covers 17 residues. Germline CDR1 reads SGHTS; CDR2 reads YDEGEE. The V segment lost 1 base and the J segment 3 bases; nucleotides outside the gene matches: 11. CDR3 loop: CASSLIGAGYGTDTQYF. In DNA, the CDR3 is TGTGCCAGCAGCTTGATCGGAGCGGGGTATGGGACAGATACGCAGTATTTT.

The chain uses TRBV7-6 and TRBJ2-3; D call uncertain. V lost 1 base and J lost 4, with 12 bases in between. In germline, CDR1 is SGHVS, CDR2 FNYEAQ. The CDR3 has 15 residues. CDR3 region: CASSLGSRSADTQYF. CDR3 sequence (DNA): TGTGCCAGCAGCTTAGGGTCTAGGTCCGCAGATACGCAGTATTTT.

This chain uses TRBV5-3 with TRBJ2-7; 8 bases fit TRBD2. TRBV5-3 is filed as an ORF, its function uncertain. This CDR3 contains 14 residues. Trimming cost V 0 bases and J 7 bases; bases outside gene matches: 6. The CDR3 loop is CARSLEGGGLEQYV. CDR3 coding DNA: TGTGCCAGAAGCTTGGAGGGCGGGGGGCTGGAGCAGTACGTC.

The chain couples TRBV2 to TRBJ2-2; tentatively, D is TRBD1 (5 bases). The germline CDR1 and CDR2 sequences are SNHLY and FYNNEI. The CDR3 spans 15 residues. Trimming removed 4 bases from V and 0 bases from J, with 9 bases in between. DNA of the CDR3: TGTGCCAGCAGTGTTGACAGAGCGAACACCGGGGAGCTGTTTTTT. It codes for CASSVDRANTGELFF.

J is TRBJ2-3 and V is TRBV19, with 13 bases lining up with TRBD2. The CDR3 totals 17 residues. Germline assignment: CDR1 LNHDA and CDR2 SQIVND (reference sequence). The V and J ends lost 4 bases and 5 bases, in that order; junction bases with no gene match: 9. CDR3 loop: CASSTSGLAGAVDTQYF. DNA of the CDR3: TGTGCCAGTAGTACCTCCGGACTAGCGGGGGCGGTAGATACGCAGTATTTT.

The rearrangement joins TRBV7-9 to TRBJ1-6; 7 bases agree with TRBD1. Germline-derived CDR1 and CDR2 are SEHNR and FQNEAQ (reference sequence). With 6 bases clipped from V and 8 bases from J, the junction kept 4 bases outside the gene matches. This CDR3 region has 13 residues. The CDR3 DNA reads as TGTGCCAGCAGTGGACAGGCGGATTCACCCCTCCACTTT. This sequence encodes CASSGQADSPLHF.

The V gene is TRBV5-5, the J gene TRBJ2-7; a weak D match, TRBD1 (5 bases). V lost 3 bases to trimming and J lost 1 base, with 11 bases between them. The CDR3 is 14 amino acids. Germline V gene lookup returns CDR1 SGHKS and CDR2 YYEKEE (reference sequence). CDR3 amino acids: CASSSLGDSYEQYV. For the CDR3, the DNA is TGTGCCAGCAGCTCTCTAGGGGATTCCTACGAGCAGTACGTC.